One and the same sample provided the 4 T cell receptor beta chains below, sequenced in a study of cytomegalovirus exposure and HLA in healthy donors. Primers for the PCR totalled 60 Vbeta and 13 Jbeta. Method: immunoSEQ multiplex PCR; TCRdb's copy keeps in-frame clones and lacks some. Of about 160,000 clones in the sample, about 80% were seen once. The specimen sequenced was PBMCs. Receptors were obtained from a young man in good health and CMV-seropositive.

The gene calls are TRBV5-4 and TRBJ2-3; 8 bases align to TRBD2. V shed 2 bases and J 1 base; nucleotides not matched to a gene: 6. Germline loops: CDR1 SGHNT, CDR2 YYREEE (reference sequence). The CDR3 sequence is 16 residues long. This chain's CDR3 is CASSLAGGAGTDTQYF. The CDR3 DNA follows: TGTGCCAGCAGCTTAGCCGGGGGGGCAGGCACAGATACGCAGTATTTT.

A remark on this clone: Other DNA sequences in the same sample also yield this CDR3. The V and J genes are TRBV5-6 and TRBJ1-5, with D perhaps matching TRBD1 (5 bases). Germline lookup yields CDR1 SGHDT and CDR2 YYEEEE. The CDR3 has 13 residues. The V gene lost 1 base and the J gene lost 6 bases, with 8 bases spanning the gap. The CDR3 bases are TGTGCCAGCAGCTTGTACGGGGGTCAGCCCCAGCATTTT. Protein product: CASSLYGGQPQHF.

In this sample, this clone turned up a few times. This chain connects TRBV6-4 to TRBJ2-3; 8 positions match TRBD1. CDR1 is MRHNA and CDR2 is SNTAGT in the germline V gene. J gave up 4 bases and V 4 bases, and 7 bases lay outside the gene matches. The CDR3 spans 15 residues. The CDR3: CASSVGAGQADTQYF. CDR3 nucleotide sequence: TGTGCCAGCAGTGTTGGCGCGGGACAGGCAGATACGCAGTATTTT.

The CDR3 coding sequence is TGTGCCAGCAGCGCCGACATAGCGGGGCCTGGCACAGATACGCAGTATTTT. This encodes CASSADIAGPGTDTQYF. The chain employs TRBV9 and TRBJ2-3; TRBD2 matches at 8 bases. The CDR3 is 17 amino acids. Germline trimming cut 3 bases from V and 1 base from J; bases unmatched to any gene: 10. In germline, CDR1 is SGDLS, CDR2 YYNGEE.